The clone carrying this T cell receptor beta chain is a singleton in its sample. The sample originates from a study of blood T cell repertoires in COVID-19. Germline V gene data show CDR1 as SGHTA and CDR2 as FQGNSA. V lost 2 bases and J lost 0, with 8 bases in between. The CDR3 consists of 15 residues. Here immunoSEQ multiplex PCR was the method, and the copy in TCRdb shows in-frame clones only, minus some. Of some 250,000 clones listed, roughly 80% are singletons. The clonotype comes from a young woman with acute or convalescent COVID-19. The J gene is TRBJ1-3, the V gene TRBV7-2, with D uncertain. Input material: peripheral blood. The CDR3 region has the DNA TGTGCCAGCAGCTTACGCGGGGACTCTGGAAACACCATATATTTT. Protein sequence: CASSLRGDSGNTIYF.